This record looks at one T cell receptor beta chain sequence and its context. Its target is unknown. This entry comes from a study of vaccination effects on CD4 cells after COVID-19. Some clones are missing from TCRdb's copy, which holds only in-frame ones; the method was immunoSEQ multiplex PCR. The sample includes about 65,000 clones, roughly 76% of them seen just once. Study outcomes and limitations: Marked clonal contraction of both clone types appeared late after vaccination.

Using viral peptide pools, the ViraFEST assay grew out antigen-specific CD4+ T cells prior to sequencing. Investigators separated out CD4+ T cells once approximately 9 days of culture had passed. Nucleocapsid antibodies stayed negative before and after vaccination, showing no earlier SARS-CoV-2 infection. Culturing of 1.5 million to 2.5 million PBMC per well took place with around 9.6 IU/ml IL-2 and about 9.3 ug/ml peptides. The receptor comes from a human donor who received a COVID-19 vaccine. This material consisted of CD4+ T cells from PBMCs cultured with HCoV-NL63 spike peptides, taken before COVID-19 vaccination.

The CDR3 nucleotides read TGTGCCAGCAGTTCCTATAGCGGGGGCTACAATGAGCAGTTCTTC. Amino acids: CASSSYSGGYNEQFF. The V gene is TRBV28, the J gene TRBJ2-1, with TRBD2 matching 9 bases. V lost 4 bases, J lost 3 bases, and 4 bases stayed unmatched. This CDR3 is built from 15 residues. Germline CDR1 MDHEN, CDR2 SYDVKM.